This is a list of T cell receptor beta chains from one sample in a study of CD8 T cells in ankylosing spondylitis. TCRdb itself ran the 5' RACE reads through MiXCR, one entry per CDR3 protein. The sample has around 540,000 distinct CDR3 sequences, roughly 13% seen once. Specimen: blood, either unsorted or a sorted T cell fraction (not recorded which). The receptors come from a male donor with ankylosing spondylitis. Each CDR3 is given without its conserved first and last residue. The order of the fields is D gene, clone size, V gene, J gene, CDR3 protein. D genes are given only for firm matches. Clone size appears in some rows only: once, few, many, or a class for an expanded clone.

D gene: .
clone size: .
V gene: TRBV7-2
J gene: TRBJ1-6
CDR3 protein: ASSLPRTGSPLH

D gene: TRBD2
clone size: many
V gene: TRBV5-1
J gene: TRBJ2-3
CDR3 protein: ASSPGLAVTYSTDTQY

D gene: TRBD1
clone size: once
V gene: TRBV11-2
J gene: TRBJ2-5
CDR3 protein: ASSLGDRGRGETQY

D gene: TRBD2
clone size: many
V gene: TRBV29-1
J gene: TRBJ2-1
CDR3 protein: SGGSGSSEQF

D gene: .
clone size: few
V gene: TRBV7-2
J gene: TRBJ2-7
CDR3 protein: ASSSPRELYLEQY

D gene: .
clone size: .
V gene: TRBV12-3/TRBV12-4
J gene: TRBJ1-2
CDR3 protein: ASSRTHGYT

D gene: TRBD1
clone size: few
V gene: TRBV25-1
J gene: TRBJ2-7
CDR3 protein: ASSDAGQGDYEQY

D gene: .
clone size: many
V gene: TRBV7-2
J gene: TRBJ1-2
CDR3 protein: ASSLSSRNHYGYT

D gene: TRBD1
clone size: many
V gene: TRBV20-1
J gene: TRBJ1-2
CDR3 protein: SAEKGQGVEDGYT

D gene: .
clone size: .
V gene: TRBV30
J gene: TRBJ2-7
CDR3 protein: AWTQGPYEQY

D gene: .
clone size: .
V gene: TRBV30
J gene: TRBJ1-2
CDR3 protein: AWSVRGNGGYT

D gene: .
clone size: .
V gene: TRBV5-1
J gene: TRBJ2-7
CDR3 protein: ASSWGDPEGYEQY

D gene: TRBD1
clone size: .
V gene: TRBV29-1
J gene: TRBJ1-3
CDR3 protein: SRGTGRNTIY

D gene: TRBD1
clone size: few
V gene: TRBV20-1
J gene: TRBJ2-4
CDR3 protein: SARNSQGGNIQY

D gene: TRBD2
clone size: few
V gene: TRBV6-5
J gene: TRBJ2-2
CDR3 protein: ASSYSTASGATGELF

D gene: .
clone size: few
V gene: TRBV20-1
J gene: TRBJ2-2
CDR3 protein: SAVGRNTGELF

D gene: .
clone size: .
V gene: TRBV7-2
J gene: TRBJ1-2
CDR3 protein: ASSVGPEYGYT

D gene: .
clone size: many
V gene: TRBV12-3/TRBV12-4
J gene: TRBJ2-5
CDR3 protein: ASTLGETQY

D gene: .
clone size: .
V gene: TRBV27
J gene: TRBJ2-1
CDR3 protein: ASRPLPGGLDNEQF

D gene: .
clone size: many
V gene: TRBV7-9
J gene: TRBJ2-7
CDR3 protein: ASSPPWDPMQY

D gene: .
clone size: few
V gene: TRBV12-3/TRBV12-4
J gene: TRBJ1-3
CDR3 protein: ASGLLGGNTIY

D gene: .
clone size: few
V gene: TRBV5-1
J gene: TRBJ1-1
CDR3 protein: ASTGGGGVMNTEAF

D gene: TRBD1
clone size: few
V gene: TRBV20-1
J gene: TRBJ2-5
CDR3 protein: SAEGQGQETQY

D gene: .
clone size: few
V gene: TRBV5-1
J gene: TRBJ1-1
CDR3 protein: ASSFGHSNTEAF

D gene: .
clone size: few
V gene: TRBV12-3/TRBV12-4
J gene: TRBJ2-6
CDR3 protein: ASSYDSSGANVLT

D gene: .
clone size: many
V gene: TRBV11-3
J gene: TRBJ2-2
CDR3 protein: ASSLVSMNTGELF

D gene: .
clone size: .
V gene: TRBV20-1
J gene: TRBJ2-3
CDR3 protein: SAPLIGRTDTQY

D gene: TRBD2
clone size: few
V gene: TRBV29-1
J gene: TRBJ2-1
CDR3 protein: SVETEREGHVALDNEQF

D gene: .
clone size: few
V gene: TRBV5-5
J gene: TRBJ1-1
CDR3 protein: ASSPPTIMNTEAF

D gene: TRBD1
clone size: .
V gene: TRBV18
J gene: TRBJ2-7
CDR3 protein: ATRTGTGEEQY

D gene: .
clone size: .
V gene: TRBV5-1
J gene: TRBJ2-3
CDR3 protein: ATSPSSPDTQY

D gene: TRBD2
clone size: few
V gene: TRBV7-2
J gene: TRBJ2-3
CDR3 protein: ASSPQREVIDTQY

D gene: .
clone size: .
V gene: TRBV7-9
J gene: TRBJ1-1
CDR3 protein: ASSPWDYEAF

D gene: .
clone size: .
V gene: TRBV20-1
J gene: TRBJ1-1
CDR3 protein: SARRGENTEAF

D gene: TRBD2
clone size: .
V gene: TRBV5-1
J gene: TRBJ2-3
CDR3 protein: ASTITSGTSTDTQY

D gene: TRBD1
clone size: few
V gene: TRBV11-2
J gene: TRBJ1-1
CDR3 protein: ASSLRVGGWTEAF